This record covers a single T cell receptor (beta chain). The data derive from a study of T cell changes during pregnancy in multiple sclerosis. The V gene end was trimmed by 10 bases and the J gene end by 8 bases; junction bases not matched to a gene: 7. Germline assignment: CDR1 LNHDA and CDR2 SQIVND (reference sequence). CDR3 length: 11 amino acids. The table came from immunoSEQ multiplex PCR; TCRdb's copy has only in-frame clones and leaves some out. The data show approximately 25,000 clones, with roughly 91% seen just once and around 0.74% held by the top ten. This clonotype was obtained from a female donor in good health, enrolled as a control in a pregnancy study. This sequence joins TRBV19 and TRBJ1-1, with TRBD1 matching over 7 bases. This sample comprised CD4+ T cells from peripheral blood mononuclear cells, obtained in the first trimester of pregnancy. CDR3 in DNA: TGTGCCATCCAAGACAGGGCAGAAGCTTTCTTT. Protein: CAIQDRAEAFF. Complete variable domain (other parts from reference TRBV19 and TRBJ1-1): DGGITQSPKYLFRKEGQNVTLSCEQNLNHDAMYWYRQDPGQGLRLIYYSQIVNDFQKGDIAEGYSVSREKKESFPLTVTSAQKNPTAFYLCAIQDRAEAFFGQGTRLTVV.